This T cell receptor (beta chain) was found in a study of cytomegalovirus exposure and HLA in healthy donors. General observations from the study: According to an earlier analysis, most TCR beta V segments yielded productive rearrangements about 90% or about 30% of the time. Rare TCR sequences predominated, though certain public TCRs were found in many donors.

Concerning this clone: What it recognizes is unknown.

Germline CDR1 reads SGHNT; CDR2 reads YENEEA. The CDR3 contains 14 residues. V gave up 5 bases and J gave up 5 bases; unmatched junction bases: 8. 13 Jbeta primers and 60 Vbeta primers were used for the PCR. The repertoire was sequenced with immunoSEQ multiplex PCR; TCRdb's copy has only in-frame clones and lacks some. The repertoire holds 130,000 to 150,000 clones, with over 55% as singletons. The chain is built from TRBV11-3 and TRBJ1-1, with 7 bases matching TRBD1. Specimen: PBMCs. This TCR was sampled from a man aged 40-49 years in good health and CMV-seronegative. The DNA for the CDR3 is TGTGCCAGCAGCCCAAGACAGGGTTCGACTGAAGCTTTCTTT. Its protein product is CASSPRQGSTEAFF.